Following are 30 T cell receptor beta chains from one sample sequenced in a study of cytomegalovirus exposure and HLA in healthy donors. 13 Jbeta primers and 60 Vbeta primers were used for the PCR. Profiling relied on immunoSEQ multiplex PCR, and the TCRdb table lists in-frame clones only, not all of them. The data hold 150,000 or so clones, with 80% to 85% observed a single time. The sequencing input was PBMCs. All receptors come from a man aged 50 or older in good health and CMV-seropositive.

This clone occurred once. This chain uses TRBV7-9 with TRBJ1-5; TRBD1 might be the D (6 bases). In germline, CDR1 is SEHNR, CDR2 FQNEAQ (reference sequence). V lost 3 bases, J lost 3 bases, and 9 bases lay in between. The CDR3 length is 14 residues. CDR3 coding DNA: TGTGCCAGCAGCTTCGGACAGTTCAATCAGCCCCAGCATTTT. This codes for CASSFGQFNQPQHF.

This clone has more than one count but fewer than ten. The rearrangement joins TRBV11-2 to TRBJ2-3; TRBD1 is a possible D gene (6 bases). The ends were cut back, 0 bases at V and 0 bases at J, with 13 bases in the middle. Germline V lookup: CDR1 SGHAT, CDR2 FQNNGV. The CDR3 is made up of 17 amino acids. The CDR3, as DNA: TGTGCCAGCAGCTTAGACCCAGGGGTTTGGAGCACAGATACGCAGTATTTT. The encoded protein is CASSLDPGVWSTDTQYF.

The genes are TRBV29-1 and TRBJ1-1; 7 nucleotides match TRBD1. This CDR3 has 12 residues. V trimming: 6 bases; J trimming: 1 base; junction bases outside the gene matches: 2. The germline gives CDR1 SQVTM, CDR2 ANQGSEA. The CDR3 protein is CSVGTANTEAFF. DNA for the CDR3: TGCAGCGTGGGGACAGCGAACACTGAAGCTTTCTTT.

V usage is TRBV5-5 and J usage is TRBJ1-1; possible D gene TRBD1, 5 bases. V was clipped by 5 bases and J by 5 bases, with 28 bases between them. Per germline, CDR1 SGHKS and CDR2 YYEKEE (reference sequence). This CDR3 is built from 18 residues. The CDR3 sequence: CASRRLVQGRTLGTEAFF. The CDR3 bases are TGTGCCAGCAGACGTTTGGTTCAGGGAAGAACCCTAGGGACTGAAGCTTTCTTT. The whole variable domain, filled in from reference TRBV5-5 and TRBJ1-1, reads DAGVTQSPTHLIKTRGQQVTLRCSPISGHKSVSWYQQVLGQGPQFIFQYYEKEERGRGNFPDRFSARQFPNYSSELNVNALLLGDSALYLCASRRLVQGRTLGTEAFFGQGTRLTVV.

On this clone itself: The junction departs from germline at one end; a sequencing error may be responsible. The chain employs TRBV7-9 and TRBJ2-5; 9 bases align to TRBD2. This CDR3 contains 14 residues. The germline V gene has CDR1 SEHNR and CDR2 FQNEAQ (reference sequence). The DNA for the CDR3 is TGTGCCAGCAGCGTAGCGGGAGACCAAGAGACCCAGTACTTC. As protein: CASSVAGDQETQYF.

Written as DNA, the CDR3 is TGTGCCAGTAGTATAGACCCCGGTGGGGCCCTTCTCACTGAAGCTTTCTTT. It encodes CASSIDPGGALLTEAFF. This chain connects TRBV19 to TRBJ1-1, with D perhaps TRBD1 (5 bases). Germline CDR1 LNHDA, CDR2 SQIVND (reference sequence). The V and J ends lost 0 bases and 4 bases respectively, with 18 bases between them. CDR3 length: 17 amino acids.

The chain uses TRBV27 and TRBJ2-2; 11 bases fit TRBD2. With V trimmed by 6 bases and J by 5 bases, 5 bases remained unmatched. Germline CDR1 is MNHEY and CDR2 is SMNVEV (reference sequence). The CDR3 totals 15 residues. CDR3 sequence (DNA): TGTGCCAGCAGCAGGGGACTAGCGGAAACCGGGGAGCTGTTTTTT. This gives the protein CASSRGLAETGELFF.

This rearrangement joins TRBV5-6 to TRBJ1-2; D unresolved. The V and J ends lost 0 bases and 3 bases respectively, with 9 bases between them. The CDR3 consists of 14 residues. Germline CDR1 and CDR2: SGHDT and YYEEEE. In DNA, the CDR3 is TGTGCCAGCAGCTTGGCTTGGCCTTACTATGGCTACACCTTC. This codes for CASSLAWPYYGYTF.

This clone was seen only a few times. The rearrangement uses TRBV13 and TRBJ2-1; no reliable D call. The germline gives CDR1 PRHDT, CDR2 FYEKMQ (reference sequence). V shed 3 bases and J shed 8 bases, with 11 bases lying between them. This CDR3 contains 13 residues. CDR3 nucleotides: TGTGCCAGCAGCTTTTCCTTAGTCGATGAGCAGTTCTTC. Amino acids: CASSFSLVDEQFF.

This chain joins TRBV5-4 and TRBJ1-2; TRBD1 agrees at 10 bases. This CDR3 is 18 amino acids long. CDR1 SGHNT and CDR2 YYREEE come from the germline V gene (reference sequence). J lost 0 bases, V lost 4 bases, and 12 bases had no gene match. In DNA, the CDR3 is TGTGCCAGCAGCCCGACGGGACAGGGGTTTACCTCTAACTATGGCTACACCTTC. This encodes CASSPTGQGFTSNYGYTF.

This clone was seen a single time. The chain has TRBV4-2 and TRBJ2-1, with a weak D call TRBD2 (6 bases). Trimming pared 4 bases from V and 2 bases from J, leaving 21 bases between. The germline V gene has CDR1 LGHNA and CDR2 YNFKEQ. The CDR3 consists of 18 residues. CDR3 amino acids: CASSPESRGSGTYNEQFF. Written as DNA, the CDR3 is TGTGCCAGCAGCCCAGAGTCGAGGGGTAGCGGAACCTACAATGAGCAGTTCTTC.

Only one count was recorded for this clone. The chain joins TRBV5-6 to TRBJ1-6; possibly TRBD1 for D (6 bases). Per germline, CDR1 SGHDT and CDR2 YYEEEE. The CDR3 contains 15 residues. V was clipped by 1 base and J by 6 bases, with 11 bases between them. CDR3: CASSLTGLLNSPLHF. CDR3 nucleotides: TGTGCCAGCAGCTTGACAGGGTTACTTAATTCACCCCTCCACTTT. The whole variable domain, remainder taken from reference TRBV5-6 and TRBJ1-6, is DAGVTQSPTHLIKTRGQQVTLRCSPKSGHDTVSWYQQALGQGPQFIFQYYEEEERQRGNFPDRFSGHQFPNYSSELNVNALLLGDSALYLCASSLTGLLNSPLHFGNGTRLTVT.

This clone was seen more than once but under ten times. This chain connects TRBV9 to TRBJ1-4; 8 nucleotides agree with TRBD1. The germline V gene has CDR1 SGDLS and CDR2 YYNGEE. The CDR3 is 16 amino acids. V lost 0 bases and J lost 7; bases outside the gene matches: 8. CDR3 region: CASSVAQGAMGEKLFF. Written as DNA, the CDR3 is TGTGCCAGCAGCGTAGCTCAGGGGGCGATGGGTGAAAAACTGTTTTTT.

J is TRBJ2-2 and V is TRBV6-1, with D possibly TRBD1 on 5 matching bases. Between the trimmed V and J ends, which lost 5 bases and 1 base, there was a span of 11 bases. The length of the CDR3 is 15 residues. The germline V gene has CDR1 MNHNS and CDR2 SASEGT. CDR3 region: CASSRLQGNTGELFF. Here the CDR3 DNA reads TGTGCCAGCAGTAGGCTCCAGGGGAACACCGGGGAGCTGTTTTTT.

V gene TRBV15 combines with J gene TRBJ1-1; D might be TRBD1 (6 bases). Germline lookup yields CDR1 LNHNV and CDR2 YYDKDF (reference sequence). This CDR3 has 13 amino acids. The V gene lost 3 bases and the J gene lost 6 bases, with 11 bases spanning the gap. The CDR3 region has the DNA TGTGCCACCAGCAGGAACAGGGTATCTGAAGCTTTCTTT. Its protein product is CATSRNRVSEAFF.

This chain joins TRBV4-2 and TRBJ2-7; TRBD2 matches at 9 bases. J lost 0 bases, V lost 5 bases, and 8 bases had no gene match. CDR1 and CDR2 from the germline V gene are LGHNA and YNFKEQ. The CDR3 totals 16 residues. The CDR3 sequence: CASSNALAGSSYEQYF. The DNA for the CDR3 is TGTGCCAGCAGCAATGCTCTAGCGGGAAGCTCCTACGAGCAGTACTTC.

A note on this clone: The identical CDR3 is also encoded by other nucleotide sequences in the sample. The chain employs TRBV7-2 and TRBJ1-5; TRBD1 agrees at 10 bases. Germline V lookup: CDR1 SGHTA, CDR2 FQGNSA. Germline trimming cut 2 bases from V and 4 bases from J; bases unmatched to any gene: 5. The length of the CDR3 is 16 residues. The CDR3 loop reads CASSLSGQGWNQPQHF. For the CDR3, the DNA is TGTGCCAGCAGCTTATCGGGACAGGGGTGGAATCAGCCCCAGCATTTT.

The genes are TRBV5-1 and TRBJ2-1, with 12 bases matching TRBD1. The ends lost 2 bases at V and 7 bases at J; junction bases unmatched: 7. In germline, CDR1 is SGHRS, CDR2 YFSETQ. This CDR3 spans 16 amino acids. The chain's CDR3 is CASSFFAGQGANEQFF. In DNA form, the CDR3 reads TGCGCCAGCAGCTTCTTTGCGGGACAGGGGGCGAATGAGCAGTTCTTC.

The V gene is TRBV6-6, the J gene TRBJ2-7; 8 bases map to TRBD1. This CDR3 has 15 residues. Trimming removed 5 bases from V and 2 bases from J; junction bases left unmatched: 8. The germline CDR1 and CDR2 sequences are MNHNY and SVGAGI (reference sequence). This CDR3 is CASSNPGQVTYEQYF. The DNA for the CDR3 is TGTGCCAGCAGTAATCCGGGACAGGTAACCTACGAGCAGTACTTC.

The chain uses TRBV30 and TRBJ1-1; D is unresolved. The germline CDR1 and CDR2 sequences are GTSNPN and SVGIG (reference sequence). V was shortened by 0 bases and J by 7 bases, with 6 bases between the two germline ends. The CDR3 sequence is 11 residues long. CDR3: CAWSVPGEAFF. The CDR3 region has the DNA TGTGCCTGGAGTGTGCCGGGTGAAGCTTTCTTT.

To note about this clone: The identical CDR3 is also encoded by other nucleotide sequences in the sample. V gene TRBV4-1 combines with J gene TRBJ1-4; 9 bases align to TRBD1. V was clipped by 3 bases and J by 2 bases; unmatched bases: 1. CDR3 length equals 15 residues. CDR1 is MGHRA, CDR2 YSYEKL, per germline. The CDR3 loop reads CASSQGQGTNEKLFF. Written as DNA, the CDR3 is TGCGCCAGCAGCCAGGGACAGGGCACTAATGAAAAACTGTTTTTT.

The chain employs TRBV27 and TRBJ2-7; 9 bases map to TRBD1. Per the germline V gene, CDR1 is MNHEY and CDR2 is SMNVEV (reference sequence). V was pared by 3 bases and J by 2 bases, with 5 bases of the junction left unmatched. The CDR3 is 15 residues long. CDR3 bases: TGTGCCAGCAGTTTTTTGGGACAGGGAACCTACGAGCAGTACTTC. This encodes CASSFLGQGTYEQYF.

This clone is a singleton in its sample. In DNA form, the CDR3 reads TGTGCCAGCAGCGTAGGCGGAAGCTCTGGAAACACCATATATTTT. It yields the protein CASSVGGSSGNTIYF. The genes are TRBV9 and TRBJ1-3; D is unclear. Trimming shortened V by 0 bases and J by 0 bases, and 7 bases separated the two germline ends. Germline CDR1 reads SGDLS; CDR2 reads YYNGEE. This CDR3 comprises 15 residues.

This clone occurred a few times. This sequence joins TRBV9 and TRBJ2-3; D unresolved. CDR3 length equals 17 residues. Deletions cut 0 bases from V and 4 bases from J, with 18 bases between. Germline CDR1 reads SGDLS; CDR2 reads YYNGEE. CDR3 sequence: CASSVAGLSPVADTQYF. CDR3 coding DNA: TGTGCCAGCAGCGTAGCTGGTTTGAGCCCGGTCGCAGATACGCAGTATTTT. The variable domain in full, completed from reference TRBV9 and TRBJ2-3, reads DSGVTQTPKHLITATGQRVTLRCSPRSGDLSVYWYQQSLDQGLQFLIQYYNGEERAKGNILERFSAQQFPDLHSELNLSSLELGDSALYFCASSVAGLSPVADTQYFGPGTRLTVL.

The V gene is TRBV7-2, the J gene TRBJ1-5; D gene ambiguous. The CDR3 totals 15 residues. V was pared by 5 bases and J by 2 bases, with 13 bases between. Germline V lookup: CDR1 SGHTA, CDR2 FQGNSA. Written as DNA, the CDR3 is TGTGCCAGCAGCCCTACGGGTGGTGGCAATCAGCCCCAGCATTTT. Protein: CASSPTGGGNQPQHF.

The chain links TRBV7-8 to TRBJ1-1; D possibly corresponds to TRBD1 (6 bases). Deletions cut 2 bases from V and 4 bases from J, with 20 bases between. This CDR3 spans 17 amino acids. Per germline, CDR1 SGHVS and CDR2 FQNEAQ. The CDR3 region is CASSLRSLDRWATEAFF. The CDR3 DNA follows: TGTGCCAGCAGCTTAAGGTCGCTAGACAGGTGGGCCACTGAAGCTTTCTTT.

This clone was observed a few times. The chain links TRBV9 to TRBJ2-1, with 8 bases identical to TRBD1. The CDR3 sequence is 15 residues long. V lost 3 bases, J lost 8 bases, and 10 bases stayed unmatched. Germline-derived CDR1 and CDR2 are SGDLS and YYNGEE. The CDR3 loop is CASSGKQTGADEQFF. The CDR3 region has the DNA TGTGCCAGCAGCGGAAAACAGACAGGGGCGGATGAGCAGTTCTTC.

The chain carries TRBV30 and TRBJ2-5; 12 bases agree with TRBD2. J lost 5 bases, V lost 4 bases, and 5 bases had no gene match. This CDR3 has 14 residues. Germline values: CDR1 GTSNPN, CDR2 SVGIG (reference sequence). CDR3 protein: CAWNLAGGGETQYF. Here the CDR3 DNA reads TGTGCCTGGAATCTAGCGGGAGGGGGGGAGACCCAGTACTTC.

The rearrangement links TRBV11-2 to TRBJ1-1, with TRBD1 as a possible D gene (5 bases). This CDR3 is built from 17 residues. Germline V gene data show CDR1 as SGHAT and CDR2 as FQNNGV. Trimming removed 1 base at V and 4 bases at J, with 19 bases between. DNA of the CDR3: TGTGCCAGCAGCTTAGGCCCTGTGGCGGGGGGGAGCACTGAAGCTTTCTTT. Amino acid sequence: CASSLGPVAGGSTEAFF. Based on the CDR3 plus reference TRBV11-2 and TRBJ1-1, the full variable domain is EAGVAQSPRYKIIEKRQSVAFWCNPISGHATLYWYQQILGQGPKLLIQFQNNGVVDDSQLPKDRFSAERLKGVDSTLKIQPAKLEDSAVYLCASSLGPVAGGSTEAFFGQGTRLTVV.

The chain links TRBV6-6 to TRBJ1-1; D is undetermined. Germline CDR1 is MNHNY and CDR2 is SVGAGI (reference sequence). The CDR3 sequence is 15 residues long. Trimming removed 1 base from V and 0 bases from J, with 9 bases in between. DNA of the CDR3: TGTGCCAGCAGTTACTTCGGCGACATGAACACTGAAGCTTTCTTT. It is translated as CASSYFGDMNTEAFF.